Listed here are 28 T cell receptor beta chains from one sample, sequenced in a study of radiotherapy plus CTLA-4 blockade in lung cancer. Assay: immunoSEQ multiplex PCR; the TCRdb copy retains only in-frame clones and omits some. The table has 35,000 to 40,000 clones, about 85% seen once. Here the sequenced sample was peripheral blood, taken from a patient treated with radiotherapy plus ipilimumab. These receptors came from a human donor with non-small cell lung cancer who had stable disease on radiotherapy plus ipilimumab.

The V gene is TRBV18, the J gene TRBJ2-4, with D perhaps TRBD2 (6 bases). Germline V gene data show CDR1 as KGHSH and CDR2 as LQKENI. The CDR3 extends over 13 amino acids. V dropped 8 bases and J dropped 1 base, with 9 bases sitting between them. The CDR3 DNA reads as TGTGCCAGCCGGGAGTGGGCCAAAAACATTCAGTACTTC. This encodes CASREWAKNIQYF.

The genes are TRBV30 and TRBJ1-2; unclear D gene. Germline CDR1 is GTSNPN and CDR2 is SVGIG (reference sequence). The ends were cut back, 2 bases at V and 2 bases at J, with 9 bases in the middle. This CDR3 has 13 residues. For the CDR3, the DNA is TGTGCCTGGAGTCGCCGAGCAAACTATGGCTACACCTTC. This gives the protein CAWSRRANYGYTF.

On this clone itself: The sample carries other DNA sequences with the same CDR3. The V gene is TRBV7-2, the J gene TRBJ2-7; D is possibly TRBD1 (5 bases). This CDR3 region has 15 residues. The V gene lost 0 bases and the J gene lost 2 bases, with 11 bases spanning the gap. Germline assignment: CDR1 SGHTA and CDR2 FQGNSA. For the CDR3, the DNA is TGTGCCAGCAGCTTAGCGTCAGGGTCGCCCTACGAGCAGTACTTC. Protein: CASSLASGSPYEQYF.

V and J are TRBV7-2 and TRBJ2-7, with 7 bases that match TRBD2. The CDR3 extends over 15 amino acids. Germline-derived CDR1 and CDR2 are SGHTA and FQGNSA. V gave up 0 bases and J gave up 1 base; unmatched junction bases: 3. This CDR3 reads CASSLAGGRSYEQYF. CDR3 DNA sequence: TGTGCCAGCAGCTTAGCGGGAGGGAGATCCTACGAGCAGTACTTC.

The V gene is TRBV7-2, the J gene TRBJ2-1, with D unresolved. Germline-derived CDR1 and CDR2 are SGHTA and FQGNSA. The CDR3 extends over 13 amino acids. The V and J ends lost 3 bases and 5 bases respectively, with 8 bases between them. The CDR3: CASSFGLDNEQFF. DNA for the CDR3: TGTGCCAGCAGCTTCGGGTTGGACAATGAGCAGTTCTTC.

The chain carries TRBV6-1 and TRBJ1-2; 7 bases align to TRBD1. Trimming cost V 2 bases and J 4 bases; bases outside gene matches: 10. The CDR3 runs 16 residues. Germline-derived CDR1 and CDR2 are MNHNS and SASEGT. In DNA form, the CDR3 reads TGTGCCAGCAGTGAACTGAGCTTCGACAGGGCCTATGGCTACACCTTC. Its protein is CASSELSFDRAYGYTF.

V is TRBV9 and J is TRBJ2-3, with 7 bases fitting TRBD2. There are 17 residues in the CDR3. Trimming at V came to 3 bases and at J to 2 bases, leaving 12 bases not matched to a gene. CDR1 SGDLS and CDR2 YYNGEE come from the germline V gene. As DNA, the CDR3 is TGTGCCAGCAGCGAGAGTTGGCTAGCGGAGGCCACAGATACGCAGTATTTT. As protein: CASSESWLAEATDTQYF.

This chain joins TRBV6-6 and TRBJ2-2; D is possibly TRBD2 (5 bases). V dropped 6 bases and J dropped 1 base, with 12 bases sitting between them. The CDR3 is 15 amino acids. Looked up from germline, CDR1 is MNHNY and CDR2 is SVGAGI (reference sequence). This CDR3 is CASSPSSGNTGELFF. For the CDR3, the DNA is TGTGCCAGCAGCCCGTCGAGCGGGAACACCGGGGAGCTGTTTTTT.

The sample holds one count of this clone. The chain employs TRBV7-2 and TRBJ2-3; 14 bases agree with TRBD2. This CDR3 comprises 17 residues. With 5 bases clipped from V and 1 base from J, the junction kept 5 bases outside the gene matches. CDR1 is SGHTA and CDR2 is FQGNSA in the germline V gene. Written as DNA, the CDR3 is TGTGCCAGCAGCGTGCGACTAGCGGGAGGGGGCACAGATACGCAGTATTTT. Protein sequence: CASSVRLAGGGTDTQYF.

This clone came up once. This chain uses TRBV28 with TRBJ1-1; 9 nucleotides align to TRBD1. CDR1 and CDR2 from the germline V gene are MDHEN and SYDVKM. Trimming removed 5 bases from V and 5 bases from J; junction bases left unmatched: 12. The CDR3 has 16 residues. This CDR3 reads CASSIPGQGRETEAFF. The CDR3 DNA reads as TGTGCCAGCAGTATTCCGGGACAGGGACGAGAGACTGAAGCTTTCTTT.

The rearrangement links TRBV6-1 to TRBJ1-1; 8 bases are a match to TRBD1. The CDR3 loop spans 13 amino acids. V was pared by 10 bases and J by 1 base, with 5 bases of the junction left unmatched. Germline V gene data show CDR1 as MNHNS and CDR2 as SASEGT. The CDR3 DNA reads TGTGCCACCGGACAGGGCAGGAACACTGAAGCTTTCTTT. Residues: CATGQGRNTEAFF.

The chain uses TRBV5-4 and TRBJ2-7; possible D gene TRBD2, 6 bases. This CDR3 has 14 amino acids. CDR1 and CDR2 (germline): SGHNT, YYREEE (reference sequence). With 0 bases removed from V and 4 bases from J, the gap between germline ends came to 11 bases. The CDR3 DNA sequence: TGTGCCAGCAGCTTGGGTACTAGCCTATACGAGCAGTACTTC. It translates to CASSLGTSLYEQYF.

DNA of the CDR3: TGTGCCAGCAGCCGGGGACAATTCGCGGGCACAGATACGCAGTATTTT. Protein sequence: CASSRGQFAGTDTQYF. V gene TRBV11-1 combines with J gene TRBJ2-3; D is possibly TRBD1 (6 bases). The CDR3 loop spans 16 amino acids. V was clipped by 5 bases and J by 1 base, with 16 bases between them. Germline CDR1 and CDR2: SGHAT and FQDESV (reference sequence).

This clone was counted a few times. The V call is TRBV6-1, the J call TRBJ1-4; TRBD1 aligns across 10 bases. Germline V gene data show CDR1 as MNHNS and CDR2 as SASEGT. The CDR3 is 15 residues long. With 3 bases clipped from V and 8 bases from J, the junction kept 6 bases outside the gene matches. The CDR3 nucleotides are TGTGCCAGCAGTGACGCGACAGGGGGCTGGGAAAAACTGTTTTTT. Translated: CASSDATGGWEKLFF.

This sequence joins TRBV7-9 and TRBJ2-2; the D gene is possibly TRBD2 (5 bases). CDR1 is SEHNR and CDR2 is FQNEAQ in the germline V gene (reference sequence). The CDR3 sequence is 12 residues long. V was trimmed by 6 bases and J by 7 bases, leaving 9 bases between them. CDR3 in amino acids: CASSREGGELFF. The CDR3 DNA follows: TGTGCCAGCAGTCGGGAAGGCGGGGAGCTGTTTTTT.

The rearrangement joins TRBV4-2 to TRBJ2-3, with D unresolved. Germline CDR1 reads LGHNA; CDR2 reads YNFKEQ. The CDR3 covers 16 residues. V gave up 0 bases and J gave up 2 bases, with 12 bases separating them. The CDR3 DNA reads TGTGCCAGCAGCCAAGAACGGTCCCAACCCACAGATACGCAGTATTTT. Translated: CASSQERSQPTDTQYF.

V and J are TRBV7-8 and TRBJ2-1; TRBD2 matches 14 bases. Germline V gene lookup returns CDR1 SGHVS and CDR2 FQNEAQ. J lost 0 bases, V lost 5 bases, and 6 bases had no gene match. The CDR3 extends over 18 amino acids. The CDR3 DNA sequence: TGTGCCAGCAGCCCGGGACTAGCGGGAGCCTTCTCCTACAATGAGCAGTTCTTC. It translates to CASSPGLAGAFSYNEQFF. The whole variable domain, filled in from reference TRBV7-8 and TRBJ2-1, reads GAGVSQSPRYKVAKRGQDVALRCDPISGHVSLFWYQQALGQGPEFLTYFQNEAQLDKSGLPSDRFFAERPEGSVSTLKIQRTQQEDSAVYLCASSPGLAGAFSYNEQFFGPGTRLTVL.

The chain couples TRBV7-9 to TRBJ1-4; 8 bases are a match to TRBD1. V shed 5 bases and J 0 bases; nucleotides not matched to a gene: 5. In germline, CDR1 is SEHNR, CDR2 FQNEAQ (reference sequence). This CDR3 is 16 amino acids long. DNA for the CDR3: TGTGCCAGCAGCCGGACACAGGGGGCAACTAATGAAAAACTGTTTTTT. Its translation is CASSRTQGATNEKLFF.

The CDR3 DNA sequence: TGTGCCATCGGCCCGGGACTCCCCACAGATACGCAGTATTTT. It codes for CAIGPGLPTDTQYF. V and J are TRBV10-3 and TRBJ2-3, with a tentative D call TRBD2 (6 bases). The ends were cut back, 8 bases at V and 2 bases at J, with 14 bases in the middle. The germline gives CDR1 ENHRY, CDR2 SYGVKD. CDR3 size: 14 residues.

V gene TRBV9 combines with J gene TRBJ2-7; D gene unclear. The V gene's germline CDR1 is SGDLS and CDR2 YYNGEE. V lost 1 base, J lost 7 bases, and 18 bases lay in between. This CDR3 region has 15 residues. CDR3 residues: CASSVFLDGASEQYF. The CDR3 DNA sequence: TGTGCCAGCAGCGTATTCCTTGACGGAGCCAGTGAGCAGTACTTC.

The count of this clone is one. The chain recombines TRBV29-1 with TRBJ2-3; 7 nucleotides line up with TRBD1. After removal of 6 bases from V and 4 bases from J, the junction contained 4 bases not matched to a gene. Germline V gene sequence: CDR1 SQVTM, CDR2 ANQGSEA. The length of the CDR3 is 12 residues. The DNA for the CDR3 is TGCAGCGTCCGAGACAGGGCAGATACGCAGTATTTT. Translation gives CSVRDRADTQYF.

The chain couples TRBV2 to TRBJ2-1; D might be TRBD2 (6 bases). Trimming removed 6 bases from V and 8 bases from J, with 23 bases in between. CDR1 is SNHLY, CDR2 FYNNEI, per germline. The CDR3 is made up of 16 amino acids. As DNA, the CDR3 is TGTGCCAGCAGCACAACACCGGGACTCCCGTGGGATGAGCAGTTCTTC. This sequence encodes CASSTTPGLPWDEQFF.

The rearrangement uses TRBV5-4 and TRBJ2-1; D may be TRBD1 (6 bases). Germline CDR1 reads SGHNT; CDR2 reads YYREEE (reference sequence). CDR3 length equals 16 residues. V lost 4 bases and J 4 bases, leaving 18 bases between the germline ends. CDR3 residues: CASSRSGAGAYNEQFF. CDR3 DNA sequence: TGTGCCAGCAGCCGGTCCGGGGCAGGGGCTTACAATGAGCAGTTCTTC. Full variable domain (outside the CDR3, taken from reference TRBV5-4 and TRBJ2-1): ETGVTQSPTHLIKTRGQQVTLRCSSQSGHNTVSWYQQALGQGPQFIFQYYREEENGRGNFPPRFSGLQFPNYSSELNVNALELDDSALYLCASSRSGAGAYNEQFFGPGTRLTVL.

The V and J genes are TRBV5-6 and TRBJ1-1; 11 bases match TRBD1. The length of the CDR3 is 16 residues. Losses at the gene ends were 0 bases for V and 3 bases for J; bases not matched to a gene: 4. The V gene's germline CDR1 is SGHDT and CDR2 YYEEEE. CDR3 region: CASSLEGDRGDTEAFF. CDR3 in DNA: TGTGCCAGCAGCTTGGAAGGGGACAGGGGGGACACTGAAGCTTTCTTT.

This chain links TRBV5-1 with TRBJ2-3; possibly TRBD1 for D (6 bases). Trimming stripped 0 bases from V and 4 bases from J, with 12 bases between. CDR1 and CDR2 (germline): SGHRS, YFSETQ. CDR3 length: 15 residues. CDR3 protein: CASSLVGRGADTQYF. In DNA, the CDR3 is TGCGCCAGCAGCTTGGTCGGCAGGGGTGCAGATACGCAGTATTTT.

The rearrangement links TRBV4-2 to TRBJ2-7, with TRBD2 matching 8 bases. V was clipped by 2 bases and J by 0 bases; unmatched bases: 3. This CDR3 is 15 amino acids long. Germline V gives CDR1 LGHNA, CDR2 YNFKEQ. CDR3 sequence: CASSQYTSGSYEQYF. For the CDR3, the DNA is TGTGCCAGCAGCCAATACACTAGCGGCTCCTACGAGCAGTACTTC.

This chain connects TRBV28 to TRBJ2-1; maybe TRBD1 (5 bases). Trimming took off 8 bases at V and 1 base at J, with 18 bases between the two ends. Germline V CDR1 and CDR2: MDHEN, SYDVKM. The CDR3 is made up of 16 amino acids. CDR3 sequence (DNA): TGTGCCAGCTCCCAAAGGGGTGTCGGGTCCTACAATGAGCAGTTCTTC. This codes for CASSQRGVGSYNEQFF.

The chain has TRBV18 and TRBJ2-1; D may be TRBD2 (6 bases). V lost 3 bases to trimming and J lost 5 bases, with 14 bases between them. Germline CDR1 reads KGHSH; CDR2 reads LQKENI. CDR3 size: 15 residues. CDR3 loop: CASSPGREWDNEQFF. The CDR3 DNA follows: TGTGCCAGCTCACCCGGACGGGAGTGGGACAATGAGCAGTTCTTC.